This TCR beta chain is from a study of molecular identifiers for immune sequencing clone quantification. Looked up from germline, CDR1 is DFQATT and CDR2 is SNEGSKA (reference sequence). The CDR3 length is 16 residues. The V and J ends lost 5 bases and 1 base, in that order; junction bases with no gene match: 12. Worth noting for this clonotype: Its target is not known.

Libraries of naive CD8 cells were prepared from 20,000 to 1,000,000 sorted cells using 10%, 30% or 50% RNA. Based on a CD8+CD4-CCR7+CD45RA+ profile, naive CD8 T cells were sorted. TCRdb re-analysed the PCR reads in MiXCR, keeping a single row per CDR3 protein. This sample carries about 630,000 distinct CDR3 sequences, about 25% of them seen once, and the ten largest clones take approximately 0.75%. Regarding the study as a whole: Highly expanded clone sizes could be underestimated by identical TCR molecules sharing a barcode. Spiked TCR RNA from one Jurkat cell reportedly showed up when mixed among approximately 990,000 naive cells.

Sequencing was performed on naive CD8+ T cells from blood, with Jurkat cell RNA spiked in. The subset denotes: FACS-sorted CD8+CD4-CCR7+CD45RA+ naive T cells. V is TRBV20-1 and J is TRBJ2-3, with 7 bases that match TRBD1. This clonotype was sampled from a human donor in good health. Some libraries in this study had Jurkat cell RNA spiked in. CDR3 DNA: TGCAGTGCTTCCTTCCGACAGGGTAGGGGCACAGATACGCAGTATTTT. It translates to CSASFRQGRGTDTQYF.